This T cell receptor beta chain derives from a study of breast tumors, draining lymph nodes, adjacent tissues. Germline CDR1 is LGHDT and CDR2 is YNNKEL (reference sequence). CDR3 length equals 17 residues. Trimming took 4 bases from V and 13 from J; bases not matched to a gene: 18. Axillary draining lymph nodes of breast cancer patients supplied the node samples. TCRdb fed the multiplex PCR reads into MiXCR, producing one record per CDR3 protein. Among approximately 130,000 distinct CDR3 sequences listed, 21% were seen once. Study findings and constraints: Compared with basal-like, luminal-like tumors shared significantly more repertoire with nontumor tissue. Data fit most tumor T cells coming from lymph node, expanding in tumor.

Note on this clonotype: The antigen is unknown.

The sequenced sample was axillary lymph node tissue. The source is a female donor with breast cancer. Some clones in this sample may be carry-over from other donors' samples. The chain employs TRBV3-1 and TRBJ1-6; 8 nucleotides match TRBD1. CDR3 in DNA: TGTGCCAGCAGCCCCCGGGACAGGCGAACGCATAATTTCCCCCTCCACTTT. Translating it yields CASSPRDRRTHNFPLHF.